This T cell receptor (beta chain) was sequenced in a study of T cell responses to AZD1222 COVID-19 vaccine. The study, taken as a whole, reports: Seropositive status at baseline applied to only five to seven AZD1222 recipients.

Note on this clone: What it recognizes is unknown.

Sequencing used immunoSEQ multiplex PCR; TCRdb keeps in-frame clones, though not all of them. The data contain approximately 92,000 clones, approximately 91% of them singletons. V lost 8 bases to trimming and J lost 5 bases; unmatched junction nucleotides: 8. The CDR3 totals 14 residues. Germline lookup yields CDR1 MDHEN and CDR2 SYDVKM. The sequence was obtained from an adult in good health. This sample comprised peripheral blood, obtained on day 0 of AZD1222 vaccination. V gene TRBV28 combines with J gene TRBJ2-2; 7 positions agree with TRBD2. The CDR3 loop is CASGGGSWTGELFF. CDR3 nucleotides: TGTGCCAGCGGAGGCGGGAGTTGGACCGGGGAGCTGTTTTTT.